Below are 26 T cell receptor beta chains sequenced from a single sample in a study of blood T cell repertoires in COVID-19. The assay was immunoSEQ multiplex PCR, and TCRdb's table has in-frame clones only and misses some. The sample lists 200,000 to 300,000 clones, around 88% occurring once. Sequenced sample: PBMCs or T cells enriched from blood (not recorded which). These receptors all come from a woman in her forties with acute COVID-19.

In DNA form, the CDR3 reads TGTGCCAGCAGTGAAGCGGCGAGGGACGAGCAGTACGTC. Translation: CASSEAARDEQYV. The rearrangement links TRBV6-1 to TRBJ2-7; D may be TRBD2 (5 bases). V was cut by 0 bases and J by 5 bases, with 8 bases left in between. This CDR3 is built from 13 residues. The V gene's germline CDR1 is MNHNS and CDR2 SASEGT.

V and J are TRBV27 and TRBJ2-7, with D maybe TRBD1 (5 bases). The CDR3 loop spans 14 amino acids. Trimming shortened V by 0 bases and J by 6 bases, and 12 bases separated the two germline ends. CDR1 and CDR2 from the germline V gene are MNHEY and SMNVEV (reference sequence). This CDR3 is CASSLSPGFAEQYV. DNA of the CDR3: TGTGCCAGCAGTTTATCTCCAGGGTTTGCCGAGCAGTACGTC.

Written as DNA, the CDR3 is TGTGCCATCATTAAAGAACTGTCGGGGGGCGGGTCTGAAGCTTTCTTT. Translation: CAIIKELSGGGSEAFF. The chain recombines TRBV10-3 with TRBJ1-1; tentatively, D is TRBD1 (6 bases). The V end lost 7 bases, the J end lost 6 bases, and 24 bases lay between the germline ends. The germline gives CDR1 ENHRY, CDR2 SYGVKD. The CDR3 extends over 16 amino acids.

The chain recombines TRBV9 with TRBJ2-5; D call uncertain. The CDR3 consists of 13 residues. Trimming pared 2 bases from V and 2 bases from J, leaving 7 bases between. The germline V gene has CDR1 SGDLS and CDR2 YYNGEE. The CDR3 nucleotides read TGTGCCAGCAGCGTTGGGCAGCAAGAGACCCAGTACTTC. Protein: CASSVGQQETQYF.

The chain uses TRBV6-5 and TRBJ2-3; possible D gene TRBD2, 5 bases. This CDR3 comprises 13 residues. CDR1 and CDR2 (germline): MNHEY, SVGAGI. Trimming pared 5 bases from V and 6 bases from J, leaving 12 bases between. CDR3 DNA sequence: TGTGCCAGCAGTCGAACTAGGGCCGATACGCAGTATTTT. Its translation: CASSRTRADTQYF.

The chain employs TRBV4-1 and TRBJ1-3; D perhaps matches TRBD1 (6 bases). V lost 1 base to trimming and J lost 4 bases, with 8 bases between them. Germline V gene lookup returns CDR1 MGHRA and CDR2 YSYEKL. CDR3 length: 14 residues. CDR3 in amino acids: CASSQAGAGNTIYF. In nucleotides, the CDR3 is TGCGCCAGCAGCCAAGCAGGGGCCGGAAACACCATATATTTT.

The gene calls are TRBV7-2 and TRBJ1-3, with D unclear. From germline, CDR1 is SGHTA and CDR2 FQGNSA. Trimming took 5 bases from V and 0 from J, leaving 11 bases between them. This CDR3 has 15 residues. The CDR3 is CASSVGESSGNTIYF. CDR3 coding DNA: TGTGCCAGCAGCGTCGGGGAATCCTCTGGAAACACCATATATTTT. Full variable domain (outside the CDR3, taken from reference TRBV7-2 and TRBJ1-3): GAGVSQSPSNKVTEKGKDVELRCDPISGHTALYWYRQSLGQGLEFLIYFQGNSAPDKSGLPSDRFSAERTGGSVSTLTIQRTQQEDSAVYLCASSVGESSGNTIYFGEGSWLTVV.

This chain joins TRBV5-6 and TRBJ2-7, with 12 nucleotides matching TRBD2. V lost 4 bases and J lost 3; bases outside the gene matches: 5. The V gene's germline CDR1 is SGHDT and CDR2 YYEEEE. This CDR3 spans 15 amino acids. CDR3 sequence reads: CASSPGTSGRYEQYV. In DNA form, the CDR3 reads TGTGCCAGCAGCCCGGGGACTAGCGGGCGCTACGAGCAGTACGTC.

The chain combines TRBV9 with TRBJ2-5; TRBD2 agrees at 8 bases. Germline V gives CDR1 SGDLS, CDR2 YYNGEE. The CDR3 is 18 amino acids. Trimming took 0 bases from V and 5 from J; bases not matched to a gene: 15. DNA for the CDR3: TGTGCCAGCAGCGTAGCAAGCGGGGGCGCCCCCCCAGGGGAGACCCAGTACTTC. Translation gives CASSVASGGAPPGETQYF.

The V call is TRBV6-6, the J call TRBJ2-2; TRBD2 matches 8 bases. The CDR3 extends over 15 amino acids. Germline lookup yields CDR1 MNHNY and CDR2 SVGAGI (reference sequence). Unmatched junction bases numbered 7, after V lost 3 bases and J lost 7 bases. The CDR3 coding sequence is TGTGCCAGCAGTTATTCGGGGGGGCCCGGCGGGGAGCTGTTTTTT. This encodes CASSYSGGPGGELFF.

The CDR3 loop is CASSPGQGAGQPQHF. For the CDR3, the DNA is TGCGCCAGCAGCCCGGGACAGGGGGCTGGACAGCCCCAGCATTTT. The rearrangement links TRBV5-1 to TRBJ1-5, with TRBD1 matching 12 bases. CDR1 SGHRS and CDR2 YFSETQ come from the germline V gene. With 4 bases clipped from V and 7 bases from J, the junction kept 6 bases outside the gene matches. The CDR3 sequence is 15 residues long.

This chain links TRBV27 with TRBJ1-5; 12 nucleotides line up with TRBD1. The trim removed 6 bases at V and 5 bases at J, leaving 14 bases unmatched. CDR1 is MNHEY and CDR2 is SMNVEV in the germline V gene (reference sequence). The CDR3 is 18 residues long. The CDR3 sequence: CASSPEGTGGADDQPQHF. The CDR3 DNA is TGTGCCAGCAGCCCCGAAGGGACAGGGGGCGCAGACGATCAGCCCCAGCATTTT.

This chain joins TRBV4-3 and TRBJ1-2, with D possibly being TRBD1 (6 bases). Per the germline V gene, CDR1 is LGHNA and CDR2 is YSLEER. V was pared by 3 bases and J by 4 bases, with 21 bases between. The CDR3 loop spans 17 amino acids. CDR3 region: CASSHLSIGTSFYGYTF. As DNA, the CDR3 is TGCGCCAGCAGCCATCTCTCTATTGGGACAAGCTTCTATGGCTACACCTTC.

This chain uses TRBV6-2 or TRBV6-3 with TRBJ2-1; 7 positions match TRBD2. V was pared by 5 bases and J by 15 bases, with 16 bases of the junction left unmatched. Germline values: CDR1 MNHEY, CDR2 SVGEGT. This CDR3 is built from 14 residues. The CDR3 DNA sequence: TGTGCCAGCAGTCAAGAGTCTAGCGGCCCCGGGCGGTTCTTC. As protein: CASSQESSGPGRFF.

The rearrangement links TRBV10-3 to TRBJ2-5; 7 nucleotides agree with TRBD1. Germline loops: CDR1 ENHRY, CDR2 SYGVKD. This CDR3 comprises 16 residues. V was clipped by 0 bases and J by 5 bases; unmatched bases: 9. CDR3 residues: CAISESQGRRGETQYF. CDR3 nucleotides: TGTGCCATCAGTGAGTCTCAGGGGCGCAGGGGGGAGACCCAGTACTTC.

A single count supports this clone. For the CDR3, the DNA is TGCGCCAGCAGCTTGGCACCGGGACAGGGGTTCAATGAGCAGTTCTTC. Protein: CASSLAPGQGFNEQFF. The chain recombines TRBV5-1 with TRBJ2-1; TRBD1 matches 10 bases. CDR1 and CDR2 from the germline V gene are SGHRS and YFSETQ. The junction had 6 bases not matched to a gene; V was cut back by 0 bases and J by 6 bases. The CDR3 length is 16 residues.

The chain carries TRBV3-1 (or the pseudogene TRBV3-2) and TRBJ2-3; 11 nucleotides line up with TRBD2. Germline lookup yields CDR1 LGHDT and CDR2 YNNKEL (reference sequence). The CDR3 has 18 residues. V gave up 6 bases and J gave up 4 bases; unmatched junction bases: 15. The CDR3, as DNA: TGTGCCAGCAGGACCCCTAGCGGGAGGTGTATTTGGGCAGATACGCAGTATTTT. Amino acids: CASRTPSGRCIWADTQYF.

The CDR3 reads CASSYDSAYNEQFF. The CDR3, as DNA: TGTGCCAGCAGTTACGACAGTGCCTACAATGAGCAGTTCTTC. The chain joins TRBV6-5 to TRBJ2-1; the D gene is possibly TRBD1 (5 bases). Trimming cost V 2 bases and J 2 bases, with 7 bases left between them. CDR3 length: 14 residues. CDR1 MNHEY and CDR2 SVGAGI come from the germline V gene.

This clone was seen once. The chain joins TRBV12-5 to TRBJ2-2; TRBD2 agrees at 9 bases. The CDR3 is 15 residues long. Trimming removed 5 bases from V and 7 bases from J; junction bases left unmatched: 8. Germline-derived CDR1 and CDR2 are LGHNT and FRNRAP. The CDR3 reads CASGPRGGVGGELFF. The CDR3 coding sequence is TGTGCTAGTGGTCCGCGCGGGGGGGTAGGCGGGGAGCTGTTTTTT.

CDR3 loop: CASSPSVGWEGYTF. CDR3 coding DNA: TGCGCCAGCAGCCCGAGCGTGGGATGGGAGGGCTACACCTTC. The V call is TRBV5-1, the J call TRBJ1-2; D not resolved. This CDR3 region has 14 residues. Germline values: CDR1 SGHRS, CDR2 YFSETQ. V dropped 4 bases and J dropped 8 bases, with 18 bases sitting between them. Combining the CDR3 with reference TRBV5-1 and TRBJ1-2 gives the whole variable domain KAGVTQTPRYLIKTRGQQVTLSCSPISGHRSVSWYQQTPGQGLQFLFEYFSETQRNKGNFPGRFSGRQFSNSRSEMNVSTLELGDSALYLCASSPSVGWEGYTFGSGTRLTVV.

V and J are TRBV6-1 and TRBJ2-2; 9 bases line up with TRBD2. CDR3 length equals 17 residues. Germline V CDR1 and CDR2: MNHNS, SASEGT. Germline trimming cut 4 bases from V and 1 base from J; bases unmatched to any gene: 7. The CDR3, as DNA: TGTGCCAGCAGTGGGGGGGGACTAGCTAAGAACACCGGGGAGCTGTTTTTT. This codes for CASSGGGLAKNTGELFF.

The chain links TRBV27 to TRBJ2-3, with a weak D call TRBD2 (5 bases). Germline V gene data show CDR1 as MNHEY and CDR2 as SMNVEV (reference sequence). The CDR3 has 15 amino acids. V lost 6 bases to trimming and J lost 1 base, with 14 bases between them. CDR3: CASSPLGLGTDTQYF. The DNA for the CDR3 is TGTGCCAGCAGCCCTCTAGGACTGGGCACAGATACGCAGTATTTT.

There are a few counts of this clone. This chain connects TRBV9 to TRBJ1-1; no firm D call. The ends were cut back, 3 bases at V and 10 bases at J, with 10 bases in the middle. Germline values: CDR1 SGDLS, CDR2 YYNGEE. The CDR3 covers 11 residues. In DNA form, the CDR3 reads TGTGCCAGCAGCGCTATCTCCGGAGCTTTCTTT. Translated, it gives CASSAISGAFF.

The chain recombines TRBV6-5 with TRBJ2-7, with 8 bases that match TRBD2. The CDR3 extends over 13 amino acids. The germline V gene has CDR1 MNHEY and CDR2 SVGAGI. V was clipped by 6 bases and J by 2 bases; unmatched bases: 3. CDR3 residues: CASRGSGAYEQYF. The CDR3 DNA sequence: TGTGCCAGCAGGGGTAGCGGGGCCTACGAGCAGTACTTC.

This chain links TRBV2 with TRBJ2-2; possibly TRBD1 for D (6 bases). The CDR3 covers 14 residues. The V end was cut by 5 bases, the J end by 6 bases, with 13 bases between. CDR1 is SNHLY and CDR2 is FYNNEI in the germline V gene. The CDR3 here is CASSFGTLAGELFF. CDR3 in DNA: TGTGCCAGCAGTTTCGGGACATTGGCCGGGGAGCTGTTTTTT.

The V call is TRBV12-3 or TRBV12-4, the J call TRBJ2-5; D is ambiguous. The germline V and J ends were trimmed by 4 bases and 5 bases, with 2 bases remaining between them. The CDR3 sequence is 10 residues long. The CDR3 protein is CASSSETQYF. The CDR3 nucleotides are TGTGCCAGCAGTTCGGAGACCCAGTACTTC.